This T cell receptor (beta chain) was captured in a study of blood T cell repertoires in COVID-19 (TCRdb year 2020). The study in broad terms: Samples from collaborators originated in the United States, Italy and Spain and spanned both the acute and convalescent phases of COVID-19. The prospective study material was composed of cDNA or gDNA derived from T cells, B-cell-depleted T cells, or PBMCs. The dataset comprised deeply sampled blood TCRbeta repertoires from subjects exposed to, actively infected with, or recovered from COVID-19. Samples were obtained from the ongoing ImmuneRACE study (first 160 participants) and from 1,254 subjects provided by 6 global collaborators. HLA class I and class II types, where available, came from metadata supplied by the sample provider rather than from assay-based typing. The sample metadata nearly always contained a de-identified subject ID, COVID-19 status, age in years and sex. The repertoires were made available in a free public database intended to serve as a resource for research on the immune response to SARS-CoV-2. Overall results and qualifications from the work: The quantity of clinical and demographic metadata differed by source and by participant and was supplied without curation.

Enrolling through a virtual design, the prospective study's participants ranged in age from about 18 to 89 years and lived across roughly 23 United States geographic areas. Cohort assignment in the prospective study relied on participant-reported clinical history from a screening survey and a study questionnaire. Mobile phlebotomists in the prospective study collected whole blood, serum and a nasopharyngeal or oropharyngeal swab from every participant. Prospective study participants could optionally give additional blood draws and questionnaires over an approximately two-month period. Blood samples from the prospective study were shipped frozen or at room temperature prior to DNA extraction. The immunoSEQ Assay, a bias-controlled multiplex PCR, was used to amplify TCRbeta CDR3 regions from genomic DNA. In the paper's pipeline: The number of nucleated cells in each sample was estimated from the amplification of reference gene primers within the assay. To quantify the absolute abundance of each unique TCRbeta CDR3 rearrangement, sequence reads were collapsed and filtered. Productive Simpson clonality was computed per sample as the square root of Simpson's diversity index over productive rearrangements. Imported from immuneACCESS, the table was reduced by TCRdb to in-frame sequences with V and J called. These copies leave out some clones; in studies compared against another copy, an unresolved V gene accounts for under half, and the cause of the remainder is not known. For V, J and clone size, that table is used; D and trimming come from the DNA. The sample table shows about 170,000 clones, and around 83% are seen once. Less than 4% of the sample is held by the ten biggest clonotypes.

This clone was counted once. Its antigen remains undetermined. Base qualities are not provided; no much larger clone lies one nucleotide away. Germline trimming: 3 bases from V, 2 bases from J; junction bases outside gene matches: 7. Counted from cysteine to phenylalanine, this CDR3 has 16 amino acids. Only the CDR3 DNA is retained, 48 bases long and in frame from the first base. Looking up the germline V gene yields CDR1 SGDLS and CDR2 YYNGEE. Sequenced material: PBMCs or T cells enriched from blood (not recorded which). The receptor's source is a woman between 50 and 59 years old in a cohort exposed to, infected with or recovered from COVID-19 (not recorded which). The rearrangement joined TRBV9 to TRBJ1-3; TRBD1 aligns with 8 central bases. DNA sequence: TGTGCCAGCAGCGAGCAGGGGGCGCTTCCTGGAAACACCATATATTTT. Its product reads: CASSEQGALPGNTIYF.